These 2 T cell receptor beta chains share one sample of origin, sequenced in a study of T cell repertoires in cytomegalovirus infection. TCRdb recomputed calls from the reads with MiXCR, one row per CDR3 protein. The sample consists of about 490,000 distinct CDR3 sequences, 16% of them appearing once. The sample comprised CD8+ T cells from PBMCs. Every receptor here comes from a human donor in good health (CMV status not recorded). Some clones in this sample may be carry-over from other donors' samples.

This clonotype appeared a few times. The rearrangement links TRBV9 to TRBJ2-7; the match to TRBD1 covers 12 bases. Unmatched junction bases numbered 8, after V lost 4 bases and J lost 6 bases. CDR3 length: 15 residues. CDR1 SGDLS and CDR2 YYNGEE come from the germline V gene. The CDR3 region is CASSPGGTGGREQYF. The CDR3 DNA sequence: TGTGCCAGCAGCCCAGGGGGGACAGGGGGCCGCGAGCAGTACTTC.

This clonotype has a handful of counts. This chain links TRBV3-1 with TRBJ1-5; D call uncertain. The CDR3 loop spans 16 amino acids. Trimming shortened V by 4 bases and J by 0 bases, and 13 bases separated the two germline ends. Germline CDR1 and CDR2: LGHDT and YNNKEL (reference sequence). The CDR3: CASSLGRLYSNQPQHF. The DNA of the CDR3 is TGTGCCAGCAGCCTCGGACGGCTTTATAGCAATCAGCCCCAGCATTTT.